The clone carrying this TCR beta chain came up once. A multiplex PCR was run with 60 Vbeta primers and 13 Jbeta primers. The method was immunoSEQ multiplex PCR; TCRdb's version includes in-frame clones alone and lacks a portion of them. Of approximately 180,000 clones in the sample, around 80% are singletons; the top ten hold 1.2% to 1.5%. The source of the sample is a study of cytomegalovirus exposure and HLA in healthy donors. Study in general: The study's early data release held 80 million to 95 million unique TCRs from HLA-typed donors.

Germline V gene data show CDR1 as SGHNT and CDR2 as YYREEE (reference sequence). The CDR3 length is 15 residues. V gave up 3 bases and J gave up 1 base, with 13 bases separating them. Sequenced sample: PBMCs. The TCR comes from a woman younger than 45 in good health and CMV-seropositive. The gene calls are TRBV5-4 and TRBJ1-1; a possible D gene is TRBD1 (6 bases). The CDR3 DNA sequence: TGTGCCAGCAGCTCGATACAGGGAAGGAACACTGAAGCTTTCTTT. The encoded protein is CASSSIQGRNTEAFF.